The 31 T cell receptor beta chains below were found in one sample sequenced in a study of HIV-infected children after antiretroviral therapy interruption. Unique molecular identifiers were included in an RNA-based 3' RACE TCR library. TCRdb itself ran the 3' RACE reads through MiXCR, one entry per CDR3 protein. Among fewer than 8,000 distinct CDR3 sequences listed, around a sixth were seen once. Treatment given: PENTA 11 planned treatment interruption arm or continuous ART arm. Sequencing was performed on CD45RO+ CD8+ T cells from PBMCs, pooled from several time points, taken from a donor given antiretroviral therapy, either interrupted or continuous. The subset here: memory CD8+ CD45RO+ CD45RA- T cells. The receptor source for this set is a pool of human donors with HIV.

Within the sample, this clonotype is medium-sized. This chain connects TRBV19 to TRBJ2-7; TRBD1 agrees at 8 bases. V shed 4 bases and J 5 bases; nucleotides not matched to a gene: 7. This CDR3 is built from 14 residues. Germline loops: CDR1 LNHDA, CDR2 SQIVND (reference sequence). CDR3 residues: CASSTGQGTDEQYF. As DNA, the CDR3 is TGTGCCAGTAGTACTGGACAGGGCACCGACGAGCAGTACTTC.

This clonotype is medium-sized in the sample. The V gene is TRBV6-1, the J gene TRBJ2-1; possibly TRBD1 for D (6 bases). Germline V gene data show CDR1 as MNHNS and CDR2 as SASEGT. The V and J ends lost 8 bases and 0 bases respectively, with 23 bases between them. The CDR3 is made up of 18 amino acids. CDR3 sequence (DNA): TGTGCCAGCGCGCAGGGGTTCGGAGGAAAATACTCCTACAATGAGCAGTTCTTC. Amino acids: CASAQGFGGKYSYNEQFF.

By sample share, this clonotype is medium-sized. The rearrangement joins TRBV28 to TRBJ2-7; TRBD2 is a possible D gene (6 bases). V was cut by 2 bases and J by 2 bases, with 13 bases left in between. This CDR3 has 15 amino acids. Germline lookup yields CDR1 MDHEN and CDR2 SYDVKM. The chain's CDR3 is CASSLRRVLPYEQYF. The CDR3 DNA is TGTGCCAGCAGTTTAAGGAGGGTCCTTCCCTACGAGCAGTACTTC.

This clonotype was recorded at least ten times. The chain couples TRBV3-1 to TRBJ1-1, with TRBD1 matching over 9 bases. Looked up from germline, CDR1 is LGHDT and CDR2 is YNNKEL (reference sequence). The CDR3 length is 14 residues. V was pared by 4 bases and J by 5 bases, with 5 bases of the junction left unmatched. CDR3 in amino acids: CASSRLQGATEAFF. CDR3 bases: TGTGCCAGCAGCCGATTACAGGGGGCAACTGAAGCTTTCTTT. Full variable domain (missing parts from reference TRBV3-1 and TRBJ1-1): DTAVSQTPKYLVTQMGNDKSIKCEQNLGHDTMYWYKQDSKKFLKIMFSYNNKELIINETVPNRFSPKSPDKAHLNLHINSLELGDSAVYFCASSRLQGATEAFFGQGTRLTVV.

This clonotype was seen at least ten times. The rearrangement joins TRBV19 to TRBJ1-4; D is unclear. Trimming took off 7 bases at V and 6 bases at J, with 18 bases between the two ends. CDR1 is LNHDA and CDR2 is SQIVND in the germline V gene (reference sequence). There are 15 residues in the CDR3. CDR3 nucleotide sequence: TGTGCCAGTACCAACCACCCGGGATGGGATGAAAAACTGTTTTTT. Translating it yields CASTNHPGWDEKLFF.

This clonotype has a count of ten or more. This rearrangement joins TRBV28 to TRBJ2-7; a possible D gene is TRBD2 (6 bases). CDR1 is MDHEN, CDR2 SYDVKM, per germline. The CDR3 runs to 14 residues. V dropped 5 bases and J dropped 2 bases, with 13 bases sitting between them. CDR3 sequence: CASSPTSLTYEQYF. In DNA, the CDR3 is TGTGCCAGCAGTCCAACTAGCCTCACCTACGAGCAGTACTTC.

This rearrangement joins TRBV10-1 to TRBJ2-2; 7 bases align to TRBD2. V shed 3 bases and J 5 bases; nucleotides not matched to a gene: 3. This CDR3 region has 14 residues. Germline V gene data show CDR1 as WNHNN and CDR2 as SYGVQD (reference sequence). CDR3 loop: CASSEAGRTGELFF. The CDR3 nucleotides are TGCGCCAGCAGTGAAGCGGGGAGGACCGGGGAGCTGTTTTTT.

This clonotype was seen many times. The CDR3 coding sequence is TGCAGTGCTAGAGACCCAAACAGGGACCCCTACGAGCAGTACTTC. Translation gives CSARDPNRDPYEQYF. The chain has TRBV20-1 and TRBJ2-7; a possible D gene is TRBD1 (6 bases). This CDR3 is built from 15 residues. Trimming removed 0 bases from V and 2 bases from J, with 14 bases in between. The V gene's germline CDR1 is DFQATT and CDR2 SNEGSKA (reference sequence).

This clonotype has at least ten counts. V is TRBV7-3 and J is TRBJ1-3; 8 bases are a match to TRBD1. The CDR3 covers 16 residues. Per the germline V gene, CDR1 is SGHTA and CDR2 is FQGTGA. After removal of 5 bases from V and 7 bases from J, the junction contained 13 bases not matched to a gene. CDR3 coding DNA: TGTGCCAGCAGCCCATCATCGGACAGGGTGGGGAACACCATATATTTT. It encodes CASSPSSDRVGNTIYF. The variable domain in full, completed from reference TRBV7-3 and TRBJ1-3, reads GAGVSQTPSNKVTEKGKYVELRCDPISGHTALYWYRQSLGQGPEFLIYFQGTGAADDSGLPNDRFFAVRPEGSVSTLKIQRTERGDSAVYLCASSPSSDRVGNTIYFGEGSWLTVV.

This clonotype was found many times. The CDR3 DNA sequence: TGTGCCAGCAGTACCCACAATGAGCAGTTCTTC. It specifies CASSTHNEQFF. This sequence joins TRBV28 and TRBJ2-1; D remains ambiguous. Germline V lookup: CDR1 MDHEN, CDR2 SYDVKM. V was clipped by 5 bases and J by 5 bases, with 4 bases between them. The CDR3 totals 11 residues.

This clonotype is medium-sized by share. The CDR3 protein is CASSPRDRSTGELFF. CDR3 nucleotides: TGTGCCAGTAGTCCCAGGGACAGGTCTACCGGGGAGCTGTTTTTT. The chain combines TRBV19 with TRBJ2-2, with 8 bases fitting TRBD1. The trim removed 5 bases at V and 5 bases at J, leaving 7 bases unmatched. Germline values: CDR1 LNHDA, CDR2 SQIVND (reference sequence). The CDR3 is made up of 15 amino acids.

This clonotype was counted a few times. This chain connects TRBV29-1 to TRBJ1-5; D call uncertain. CDR3 length: 12 amino acids. Germline V gives CDR1 SQVTM, CDR2 ANQGSEA. V was trimmed by 5 bases and J by 6 bases, leaving 11 bases between them. CDR3 in amino acids: CSVRNRTQPQHF. In nucleotides, the CDR3 is TGCAGCGTTAGGAATCGAACTCAGCCCCAGCATTTT.

This clonotype was recorded at least ten times. The V call is TRBV28, the J call TRBJ1-5; TRBD1 is a possible D gene (5 bases). Per the germline V gene, CDR1 is MDHEN and CDR2 is SYDVKM. The ends were cut back, 1 base at V and 1 base at J, with 5 bases in the middle. The CDR3 runs to 14 residues. CDR3 sequence (DNA): TGTGCCAGCAGTTTATCAGGGAGCAATCAGCCCCAGCATTTT. Protein sequence: CASSLSGSNQPQHF.

This clonotype was seen at least ten times. V gene TRBV20-1 combines with J gene TRBJ2-5, with TRBD1 identical over 9 bases. CDR1 is DFQATT, CDR2 SNEGSKA, per germline (reference sequence). The CDR3 loop spans 14 amino acids. Trimming at V came to 4 bases and at J to 6 bases, leaving 9 bases not matched to a gene. CDR3 in amino acids: CSATTGTGTQTQYF. For the CDR3, the DNA is TGCAGTGCTACAACCGGGACAGGGACACAGACCCAGTACTTC.

This clonotype was observed many times. This chain uses TRBV5-1 with TRBJ1-5, with D possibly matching TRBD1 (5 bases). V was cut by 0 bases and J by 7 bases, with 14 bases left in between. The CDR3 has 15 amino acids. CDR1 and CDR2 from the germline V gene are SGHRS and YFSETQ. The DNA for the CDR3 is TGCGCCAGCAGCTTGGATGGCCAGGGTTGGCAGCCCCAGCATTTT. Its protein is CASSLDGQGWQPQHF.

This clonotype was counted a few times. V and J are TRBV5-6 and TRBJ1-5; D uncertain. CDR3 length: 14 amino acids. The V and J ends lost 0 bases and 2 bases respectively, with 6 bases between them. Germline CDR1 and CDR2: SGHDT and YYEEEE. This CDR3 reads CASSLDGGNQPQHF. The CDR3, as DNA: TGTGCCAGCAGCTTGGACGGAGGCAATCAGCCCCAGCATTTT.

This clonotype is termed medium-sized (0.01 to 0.1%). The chain is built from TRBV27 and TRBJ1-6; 7 nucleotides agree with TRBD1. V lost 6 bases to trimming and J lost 1 base; unmatched junction nucleotides: 12. Per the germline V gene, CDR1 is MNHEY and CDR2 is SMNVEV (reference sequence). The CDR3 loop spans 18 amino acids. CDR3 region: CASSQPPGQRSYNSPLHF. DNA of the CDR3: TGTGCCAGCAGCCAACCCCCGGGACAGCGATCCTATAATTCACCCCTCCACTTT.

The rearrangement links TRBV18 to TRBJ1-1; a weak D match, TRBD1 (6 bases). V lost 2 bases, J lost 3 bases, and 10 bases lay in between. Germline V gene sequence: CDR1 KGHSH, CDR2 LQKENI. The CDR3 totals 14 residues. The CDR3 DNA sequence: TGTGCCAGCTCACCAGACTACAGGGACACTGAAGCTTTCTTT. Amino acids: CASSPDYRDTEAFF.

This clonotype appeared many times. The chain recombines TRBV7-3 with TRBJ2-1; 12 bases match TRBD1. Germline V CDR1 and CDR2: SGHTA, FQGTGA. With 4 bases clipped from V and 8 bases from J, the junction kept 6 bases outside the gene matches. The CDR3 sequence is 15 residues long. CDR3 region: CASSWTGTGGDEQFF. The CDR3 DNA follows: TGTGCCAGCAGCTGGACGGGGACAGGGGGCGATGAGCAGTTCTTC.

This clonotype was counted ten times or more. This chain connects TRBV19 to TRBJ2-5; no reliable D call. Trimming stripped 5 bases from V and 0 bases from J, with 13 bases between. CDR1 and CDR2 (germline): LNHDA, SQIVND (reference sequence). The CDR3 spans 15 residues. CDR3 DNA: TGTGCCAGTAGTTACCTGATATGGGACCAAGAGACCCAGTACTTC. This codes for CASSYLIWDQETQYF.

This clonotype was seen many times. The chain joins TRBV20-1 to TRBJ2-4; 7 nucleotides agree with TRBD2. CDR3 length equals 16 residues. Losses at the gene ends were 7 bases for V and 0 bases for J; bases not matched to a gene: 12. CDR1 is DFQATT, CDR2 SNEGSKA, per germline (reference sequence). CDR3 sequence reads: CSGSGAHGIAKNIQYF. CDR3 sequence (DNA): TGCAGTGGCAGCGGGGCCCACGGAATAGCCAAAAACATTCAGTACTTC.

This clonotype has at least ten counts. J is TRBJ2-3 and V is TRBV9; TRBD1 might be the D (5 bases). The V end lost 0 bases, the J end lost 4 bases, and 9 bases lay between the germline ends. Germline V gene data show CDR1 as SGDLS and CDR2 as YYNGEE. The length of the CDR3 is 14 residues. The CDR3 DNA is TGTGCCAGCAGCGTAGTGGGGCAGTCAGATACGCAGTATTTT. Encoded protein: CASSVVGQSDTQYF.

The chain has TRBV2 and TRBJ2-7, with D hard to call. The CDR3 covers 13 residues. Trimming cost V 2 bases and J 7 bases, with 12 bases left between them. Germline V gene lookup returns CDR1 SNHLY and CDR2 FYNNEI. The CDR3, as DNA: TGTGCCAGCAGTGAAACGGGCCCGACAGAGCAGTACTTC. Its protein is CASSETGPTEQYF.

This clonotype was counted a few times. The genes are TRBV2 and TRBJ2-5; TRBD1 matches at 7 bases. The CDR3 covers 12 residues. CDR1 is SNHLY and CDR2 is FYNNEI in the germline V gene. The trim removed 6 bases at V and 5 bases at J, leaving 3 bases unmatched. The CDR3: CASRQDRETQYF. CDR3 nucleotides: TGTGCCAGCAGACAGGACAGGGAGACCCAGTACTTC.

This clonotype occurred many times. This chain connects TRBV20-1 to TRBJ2-4; D perhaps matches TRBD1 (8 bases). The V gene's germline CDR1 is DFQATT and CDR2 SNEGSKA (reference sequence). This CDR3 is built from 14 residues. Here the CDR3 reads CSAGQGGSQGIQYF. The CDR3 bases are TGCAGCGCTGGACAGGGAGGGTCCCAGGGCATTCAGTACTTC.

As regards this clonotype: An end of the junction does not agree with germline; a read error may underlie this. The chain recombines TRBV3-1 with TRBJ1-2; D is unresolved. The CDR3 consists of 10 residues. The germline V gene encodes CDR1 LGHDT and CDR2 YNNKEL (reference sequence). CDR3 sequence reads: CASSQGAVAF. CDR3 in DNA: TGTGCCAGCAGCCAGGGAGCGGTCGCCTTC.

This clonotype is classed as medium-sized. The chain joins TRBV3-1 to TRBJ2-7; D is tentatively TRBD1 or TRBD2 (7 bases each). V dropped 4 bases and J dropped 0 bases, with 16 bases sitting between them. This CDR3 is built from 16 residues. Germline CDR1 LGHDT, CDR2 YNNKEL (reference sequence). The CDR3 protein is CASSPQGGTGSYEQYF. CDR3 DNA: TGTGCCAGCAGCCCTCAGGGGGGGACTGGCTCCTACGAGCAGTACTTC.

This clonotype is medium-sized by share. V usage is TRBV12-3 or TRBV12-4 and J usage is TRBJ2-7; the match to TRBD1 covers 7 bases. This CDR3 region has 15 residues. Unmatched junction bases numbered 10, after V lost 4 bases and J lost 4 bases. As DNA, the CDR3 is TGTGCCAGCAGTTCCACCGGGACAGCCGTATACGAGCAGTACTTC. This gives the protein CASSSTGTAVYEQYF.

This clonotype was found many times. DNA of the CDR3: TGTGCCACCAGCAGAGATAGGGTCGCAGGCCGTAATGAAAAACTGTTTTTT. It translates to CATSRDRVAGRNEKLFF. The chain has TRBV15 and TRBJ1-4; D remains unclear. This CDR3 has 17 residues. V lost 0 bases, J lost 4 bases, and 15 bases lay in between. Looked up from germline, CDR1 is LNHNV and CDR2 is YYDKDF (reference sequence).

Judged by abundance, this clonotype is medium-sized. The chain carries TRBV5-1 and TRBJ1-5; 9 nucleotides line up with TRBD1. The CDR3 extends over 15 amino acids. The J segment lost 9 bases and the V segment lost 0 bases, leaving 7 bases of the junction unmatched. From germline, CDR1 is SGHRS and CDR2 YFSETQ. The CDR3: CASSLVGDRDMPQHF. The DNA of the CDR3 is TGCGCCAGCAGCTTGGTAGGGGACAGGGACATGCCCCAGCATTTT.

This clonotype was found many times. The chain carries TRBV18 and TRBJ1-2; D gene unclear. From germline, CDR1 is KGHSH and CDR2 LQKENI. The CDR3 totals 14 residues. The V and J ends lost 3 bases and 0 bases respectively, with 8 bases between them. CDR3 nucleotides: TGTGCCAGCTCACCGGCGGACGCTAACTATGGCTACACCTTC. This gives the protein CASSPADANYGYTF. The whole variable domain, remainder taken from reference TRBV18 and TRBJ1-2, is NAGVMQNPRHLVRRRGQEARLRCSPMKGHSHVYWYRQLPEEGLKFMVYLQKENIIDESGMPKERFSAEFPKEGPSILRIQQVVRGDSAAYFCASSPADANYGYTFGSGTRLTVV.